What follows is one TCR beta chain and its context. This specimen comes from a study of blood T cell repertoires in COVID-19. Study context: Samples came from the United States, Italy and Spain, spanning acute and convalescent COVID-19. PBMCs, B-cell-depleted T cells, or T cells provided the cDNA or gDNA that made up the material.

Original methodology: Amplification of reference gene primers was used by the study to estimate nucleated cell counts. Assay: immunoSEQ multiplex PCR; the TCRdb copy retains only in-frame clones and omits some. V, J and clone size were drawn from that table, and D and trimming were deduced from the DNA. The sample shows nearly 300,000 clones, around 89% of them seen only once. After removal of 0 bases from V and 8 bases from J, the junction contained 11 bases not matched to a gene. Per germline, CDR1 MGHRA and CDR2 YSYEKL. The CDR3 runs 17 residues. The chain uses TRBV4-1 and TRBJ2-1, with TRBD2 matching 9 bases. Input material: peripheral blood. The TCR comes from a woman aged 25 to 39 who had recovered from COVID-19. CDR3 residues: CASSQDRLRGGRHEQFF. The CDR3, as DNA: TGCGCCAGCAGCCAAGATCGCCTGCGGGGGGGCCGCCATGAGCAGTTCTTC.